These 10 T cell receptor beta chains came from one sample sequenced in a study of blood T cell repertoires in COVID-19. The table came from immunoSEQ multiplex PCR; TCRdb's copy has only in-frame clones and leaves some out. Of 85,000 to 90,000 clones listed, approximately 90% are singletons. Input material: peripheral blood. The source of these receptors is a human donor with active COVID-19. The donor label of this sample is uncertain.

The chain has TRBV3-1 (or the pseudogene TRBV3-2) and TRBJ2-7, with TRBD2 matching over 11 bases. CDR1 LGHDT and CDR2 YNNKEL come from the germline V gene (reference sequence). V shed 3 bases and J 7 bases; nucleotides not matched to a gene: 8. The CDR3 totals 15 residues. CDR3 in amino acids: CASSQELAGAREQYF. Here the CDR3 DNA reads TGTGCCAGCAGCCAGGAACTAGCGGGGGCCCGGGAGCAGTACTTC.

This chain joins TRBV6-5 and TRBJ2-1; 11 nucleotides line up with TRBD1. V gave up 2 bases and J gave up 5 bases; unmatched junction bases: 5. This CDR3 contains 16 residues. CDR1 is MNHEY, CDR2 SVGAGI, per germline. The CDR3 sequence is CASSYLRDRGNNEQFF. In DNA, the CDR3 is TGTGCCAGCAGTTACCTCCGGGACAGGGGGAACAATGAGCAGTTCTTC.

The J gene is TRBJ2-2, the V gene TRBV5-5; 7 bases map to TRBD2. The CDR3 runs to 15 residues. V shed 1 base and J 4 bases; nucleotides not matched to a gene: 4. Germline values: CDR1 SGHKS, CDR2 YYEKEE (reference sequence). In DNA, the CDR3 is TGTGCCAGCAGCTTGAACCCGGGAGGCACCGGGGAGCTGTTTTTT. Encoded protein: CASSLNPGGTGELFF.

The rearrangement uses TRBV2 and TRBJ2-3; perhaps TRBD2 as D (7 bases). The CDR3 spans 14 residues. The germline CDR1 and CDR2 sequences are SNHLY and FYNNEI. Trimming took off 8 bases at V and 4 bases at J, with 16 bases between the two ends. CDR3: CASGLIGGADTQYF. The CDR3 coding sequence is TGTGCCAGCGGACTAATAGGGGGGGCAGATACGCAGTATTTT.

This chain connects TRBV2 to TRBJ1-1, with no clear D. This CDR3 contains 13 residues. CDR1 is SNHLY and CDR2 is FYNNEI in the germline V gene. Trimming shortened V by 4 bases and J by 1 base, and 7 bases separated the two germline ends. The CDR3 DNA reads TGTGCCAGCAGTGTGAACAGGAACACTGAAGCTTTCTTT. This gives the protein CASSVNRNTEAFF.

The chain is built from TRBV5-1 and TRBJ1-6; 7 bases match TRBD1. Germline assignment: CDR1 SGHRS and CDR2 YFSETQ. This CDR3 has 15 amino acids. V dropped 4 bases and J dropped 5; count of bases not matched to a gene: 6. In DNA form, the CDR3 reads TGCGCCAGCAGCGCGGCCGGGACAGATAATTCACCCCTCCACTTT. Translated: CASSAAGTDNSPLHF.

The gene calls are TRBV3-1 (or the pseudogene TRBV3-2) and TRBJ2-4; no firm D call. V was trimmed by 4 bases and J by 8 bases, leaving 9 bases between them. The V gene's germline CDR1 is LGHDT and CDR2 YNNKEL (reference sequence). The CDR3 has 12 amino acids. The CDR3 loop reads CASSLLSDIQYF. For the CDR3, the DNA is TGTGCCAGCAGCCTGCTGTCGGACATTCAGTACTTC.

The chain employs TRBV5-1 and TRBJ2-2; the D is unclear. This CDR3 has 13 amino acids. In germline, CDR1 is SGHRS, CDR2 YFSETQ. V gave up 0 bases and J gave up 5 bases, with 5 bases separating them. Here the CDR3 DNA reads TGCGCCAGCAGCTTGGAGAGAACCGGGGAGCTGTTTTTT. This gives the protein CASSLERTGELFF.

The V call is TRBV6-1, the J call TRBJ1-2, with 8 bases identical to TRBD1. The CDR3 runs to 15 residues. Germline loops: CDR1 MNHNS, CDR2 SASEGT. The V segment lost 0 bases and the J segment 4 bases; nucleotides outside the gene matches: 4. The CDR3 coding sequence is TGTGCCAGCAGTGAAGCCCCAGGGGGCACCTATGGCTACACCTTC. Protein: CASSEAPGGTYGYTF.

Only one count was recorded for this clone. The rearrangement uses TRBV10-3 and TRBJ1-2; TRBD1 agrees at 8 bases. The germline V gene encodes CDR1 ENHRY and CDR2 SYGVKD. The CDR3 is made up of 15 amino acids. Germline trimming cut 3 bases from V and 6 bases from J; bases unmatched to any gene: 9. CDR3 in amino acids: CAISEDRGSANGYTF. In DNA form, the CDR3 reads TGTGCCATCAGTGAAGACAGGGGCTCTGCGAATGGCTACACCTTC.